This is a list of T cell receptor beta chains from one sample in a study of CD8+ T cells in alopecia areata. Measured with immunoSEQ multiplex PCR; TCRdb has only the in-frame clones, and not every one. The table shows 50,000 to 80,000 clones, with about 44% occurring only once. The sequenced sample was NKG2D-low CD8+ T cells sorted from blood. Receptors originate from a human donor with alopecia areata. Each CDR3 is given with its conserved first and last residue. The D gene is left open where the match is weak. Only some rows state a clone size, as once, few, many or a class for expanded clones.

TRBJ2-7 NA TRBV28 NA TGTGCCAGCAGTGAAGAGGCCCCCGAGCAGTACTTC CASSEEAPEQYF
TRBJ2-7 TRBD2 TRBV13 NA TGTGCCAGCAGCTTAGGCTGGGGGACTAGCGGGAGCCCCTACGAGCAGTACTTC CASSLGWGTSGSPYEQYF
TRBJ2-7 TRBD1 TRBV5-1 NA TGCGCCAGCAGCAACTCGGGACAGATCTACGAGCAGTACTTC CASSNSGQIYEQYF
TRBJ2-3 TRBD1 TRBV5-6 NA TGTGCCAGCAGCTTGGGGACAGGGGAAGATACGCAGTATTTT CASSLGTGEDTQYF
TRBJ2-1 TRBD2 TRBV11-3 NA TGTGCCAGCGGGGCCCCCGGGACTAGTGTTATCGATGAGCAGTTCTTC CASGAPGTSVIDEQFF
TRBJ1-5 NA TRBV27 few TGTGCCAGCAGAGAACAACCCAATCAGCCCCAGCATTTT CASREQPNQPQHF
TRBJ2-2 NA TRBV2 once TGTGCCAGCATTCCAGGGTTCCCCGGGGAGCTGTTTTTT CASIPGFPGELFF
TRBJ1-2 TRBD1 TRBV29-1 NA TGCAGCGGGAGGGGGCAGAATGGCTACACCTTC CSGRGQNGYTF
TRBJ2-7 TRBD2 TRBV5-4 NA TGTGCCAGCAGCTTACCTCCGGGGGGGGCGGCTGAAGAGCAGTACTTC CASSLPPGGAAEEQYF
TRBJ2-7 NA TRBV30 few TGTGCCTGGAGTTCAGGGGTCTCCTACGAGCAGTACTTC CAWSSGVSYEQYF
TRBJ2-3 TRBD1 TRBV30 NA TGTGCCTGGAGTCTCGGACAGGGGATTAGCACAGATACGCAGTATTTT CAWSLGQGISTDTQYF
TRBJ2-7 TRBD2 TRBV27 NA TGTGCCAGCAGTCCAGCGGGGGGCTCCTACGAGCAGTACTTC CASSPAGGSYEQYF
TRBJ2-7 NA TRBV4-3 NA TGCGCCAGCAGCCAAGATGCCCCTCCCTCCGCTCTTTCCTACGAGCAGTACTTC CASSQDAPPSALSYEQYF
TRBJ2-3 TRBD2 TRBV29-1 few TGCAGCGTTGAGGGCGGGAGTTTGAGAGATACGCAGTATTTT CSVEGGSLRDTQYF
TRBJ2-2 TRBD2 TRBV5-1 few TGCGCCAGCAGCCCGCTGGGACTAGCGACCGGGGAGCTGTTTTTT CASSPLGLATGELFF
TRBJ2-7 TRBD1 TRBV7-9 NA TGTGCCAGTGACAGGGAGTCCTACGAGCAGTACTTC CASDRESYEQYF
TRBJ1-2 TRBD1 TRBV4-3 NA TGCGCCAGCAGCCAAGAGGGACAGGGAGCGGGCTACACCTTC CASSQEGQGAGYTF
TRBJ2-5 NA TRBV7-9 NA TGTGCCAGCAGCTTATCTGGGGCCCAAGAGACCCAGTACTTC CASSLSGAQETQYF
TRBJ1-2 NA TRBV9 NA TGTGCCAGCAGCGTAGGCGGGGGCCCTTTTCCCTATGGCTACACCTTC CASSVGGGPFPYGYTF
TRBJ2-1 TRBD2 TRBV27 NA TGTGCCAGCAGTTCCCCCTTGATAGCGGGAGAGGATGAGCAGTTCTTC CASSSPLIAGEDEQFF
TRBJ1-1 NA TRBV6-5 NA TGTGCCAGCAGCAGGGGGAACACTGAAGCTTTCTTT CASSRGNTEAFF
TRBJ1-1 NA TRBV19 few TGTGCCAGTATTGACAGCCAGCATTTGAACACTGAAGCTTTCTTT CASIDSQHLNTEAFF
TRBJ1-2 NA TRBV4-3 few TGCGCCAGCAGCCAAGATCTGGAGGGGCGCGATGCTGGCTACACCTTC CASSQDLEGRDAGYTF
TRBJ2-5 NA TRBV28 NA TGTGCCAGCAGTCCAGAGGAGGCTCAAGAGACCCAGTACTTC CASSPEEAQETQYF
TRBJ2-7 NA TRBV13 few TGTGCCAGCAGCTTAGCCGGGGGCAGGGACGAGCAGTACTTC CASSLAGGRDEQYF
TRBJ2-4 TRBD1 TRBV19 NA TGTGCCAGTACCCACGACAGGGGGAAAAACATTCAGTACTTC CASTHDRGKNIQYF
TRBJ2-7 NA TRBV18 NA TGTGCCAGCTCACCAAGCTCGGGACTCTTCCTGAACGAGCAGTACTTC CASSPSSGLFLNEQYF
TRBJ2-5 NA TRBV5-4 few TGTGCCAGCAGCGAAAGCGGGACTGGGCAGGGGGAGACCCAGTACTTC CASSESGTGQGETQYF
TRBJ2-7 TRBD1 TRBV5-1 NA TGCGCCAGCAGCTGGACAGTGGGACAGGGACGCGAGCAGTACTTC CASSWTVGQGREQYF
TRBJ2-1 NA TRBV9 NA TGTGCCAGCAGCCGCCTTGGGGACCAGAGGGGTGAGCAGTTCTTC CASSRLGDQRGEQFF
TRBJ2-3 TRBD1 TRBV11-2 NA TGTGCCAGCAGCTTTTCAGTTGGCGGGACAGGGGACACAGATACGCAGTATTTT CASSFSVGGTGDTDTQYF
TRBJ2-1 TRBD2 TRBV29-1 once TGCAGCGTTGATGGACTAGCGGGGGGGAGCTCCTACAATGAGCAGTTCTTC CSVDGLAGGSSYNEQFF
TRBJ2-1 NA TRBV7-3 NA TGTGCCAGCAGCCCTTCGATTAATTGGGCCTACAATGAGCAGTTCTTC CASSPSINWAYNEQFF
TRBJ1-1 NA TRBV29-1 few TGCAGCGTGGAACAGGTTGGGAACACTGAAGCTTTCTTT CSVEQVGNTEAFF
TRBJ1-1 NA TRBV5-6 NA TGTGCCAGCAGCTTGGGATTCGGGACATCTTCTGAAGCTTTCTTT CASSLGFGTSSEAFF
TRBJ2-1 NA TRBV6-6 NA TGTGCCAGCCTCGGCCTAGGCGAAGCCTTACGGGATGAGCAGTTCTTC CASLGLGEALRDEQFF
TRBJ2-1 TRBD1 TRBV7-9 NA TGTGCCAGCAGCGGAGGGGGGACAGGGAGATTCTTC CASSGGGTGRFF